What follows describes a single T cell receptor (beta chain). This sample was taken from a study of T cell changes during pregnancy in multiple sclerosis. This table comes from immunoSEQ multiplex PCR, and its TCRdb copy is limited to in-frame clones, with some not included. The sample consists of approximately 80,000 clones, approximately 95% of them appearing once. The V gene's germline CDR1 is SGHNT and CDR2 YYREEE (reference sequence). This CDR3 region has 14 residues. V lost 4 bases and J lost 5; bases outside the gene matches: 7. The chain combines TRBV5-4 with TRBJ2-5, with TRBD1 matching 8 bases. The source is a female donor in good health, enrolled as a control in a pregnancy study. The sequencing used peripheral blood, collected in the second trimester of pregnancy. The CDR3 is CASSVDRGVETQYF. In nucleotides, the CDR3 is TGTGCCAGCAGCGTCGACAGGGGTGTGGAGACCCAGTACTTC.